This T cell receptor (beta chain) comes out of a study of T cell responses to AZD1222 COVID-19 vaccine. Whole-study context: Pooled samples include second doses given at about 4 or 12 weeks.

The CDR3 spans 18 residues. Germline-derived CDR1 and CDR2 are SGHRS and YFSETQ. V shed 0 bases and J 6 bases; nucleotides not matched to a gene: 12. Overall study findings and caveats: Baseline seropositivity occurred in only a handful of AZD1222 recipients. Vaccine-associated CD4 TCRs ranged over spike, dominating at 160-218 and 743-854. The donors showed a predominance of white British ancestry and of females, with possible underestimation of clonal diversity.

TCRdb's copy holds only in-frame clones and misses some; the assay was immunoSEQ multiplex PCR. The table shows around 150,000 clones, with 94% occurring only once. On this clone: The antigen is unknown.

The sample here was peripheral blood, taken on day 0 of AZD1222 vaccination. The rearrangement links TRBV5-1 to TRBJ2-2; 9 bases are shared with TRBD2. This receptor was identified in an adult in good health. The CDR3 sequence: CASSLGGLATRASGELFF. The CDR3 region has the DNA TGCGCCAGCAGCTTGGGTGGACTAGCGACCCGAGCGTCCGGGGAGCTGTTTTTT.